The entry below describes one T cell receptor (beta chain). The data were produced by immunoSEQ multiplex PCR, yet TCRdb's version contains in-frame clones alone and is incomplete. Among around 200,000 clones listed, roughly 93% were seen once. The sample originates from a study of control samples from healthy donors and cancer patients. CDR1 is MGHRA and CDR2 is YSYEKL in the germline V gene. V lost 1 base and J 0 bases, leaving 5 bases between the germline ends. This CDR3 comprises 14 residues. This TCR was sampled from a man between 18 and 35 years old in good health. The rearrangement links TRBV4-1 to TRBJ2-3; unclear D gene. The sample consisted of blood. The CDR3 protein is CASSQGVSTDTQYF. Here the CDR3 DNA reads TGCGCCAGCAGCCAAGGTGTTAGCACAGATACGCAGTATTTT.